This TCR beta chain is from a study of OX40 agonist ivuxolimab in advanced cancers. Sequencing used immunoSEQ multiplex PCR; TCRdb keeps in-frame clones, though not all of them. This sample yields around 30,000 clones, of which 75% to 95% are seen a single time; about 24% belongs to the top ten. The CDR3 sequence is 15 residues long. Germline V gene lookup returns CDR1 SGHVS and CDR2 FQNEAQ. Trimming took 5 bases from V and 1 from J, leaving 14 bases between them. The TCR originated in an adult with an advanced solid tumor such as melanoma, head and neck, liver or kidney cancer. The rearrangement joins TRBV7-8 to TRBJ1-1; D might be TRBD1 (6 bases). The source was CD4+ or CD8+ T cells sorted from blood, collected in a trial of the OX40 agonist ivuxolimab. CDR3 coding DNA: TGTGCCAGCAGCCCCATCCGGGGGGCGAACACTGAAGCTTTCTTT. Translation: CASSPIRGANTEAFF.